A selection of T cell receptor beta chains follows, all from one sample in a study of shared clonotypes between healthy human individuals. TCRdb keeps only in-frame clones here, not all; method: immunoSEQ multiplex PCR. The profile shows some 2,000,000 clones, about 95% of them singletons. The source material was naive CD8+ T cells sorted from blood. Receptors originate from a man younger than 35 in good health. CDR3s include the opening cysteine and the closing phenylalanine or tryptophan.

v_call,cdr3_aa
TRBV7-9,CASSLAVAGGLETQYF
TRBV5-4,CASSLGGTDTQYF
TRBV27,CASSVTGATQPQHF
TRBV14,CASSQLPGQGVTYEQYF
TRBV4-1,CASSQEKGTLQETQYF
TRBV6-5,CASSYGTGLEQYF
TRBV30,CAWGGAAGANVLTF
TRBV6-6,CASSQPTGDGYTF
TRBV6-5,CASSWREGHHEQYF
TRBV10-2,CASRTRQGYNSPLHF
TRBV27,CASSYREGYEQYF
TRBV7-2,CASSARTVYF
TRBV19,CASNRGFTEAFF
TRBV7-8,CASTTRTERGTNYGYTF
TRBV27,CASSFMVDSLYGYTF
TRBV25-1,CASSEGGFFYGYTF
TRBV7-6,CASSVGTGDEKLFF
TRBV21-1,CATQRSQETQYF
TRBV11-2,CASSPGPGQALLVEAFF
TRBV4-1,CASSQSKSGGDEQYF
TRBV6-5,CASSSGDNEQFF
TRBV28,CASRGLAGQDEQFF
TRBV6-5,CASSYGAGIYGYTF
TRBV19,CASSQDISYEQYF
TRBV6-1,CASTRGDTEAFF
TRBV6-5,CASSYLDTGELFF
TRBV4-3,CASSQDELAGHNEQFF
TRBV6-5,CASSYSGGQTEAFF
TRBV27,CASSLTSVWPQHF
TRBV9,CASSVGGKDRNTIYF
TRBV7-9,CASSLDPGSMNTEAFF